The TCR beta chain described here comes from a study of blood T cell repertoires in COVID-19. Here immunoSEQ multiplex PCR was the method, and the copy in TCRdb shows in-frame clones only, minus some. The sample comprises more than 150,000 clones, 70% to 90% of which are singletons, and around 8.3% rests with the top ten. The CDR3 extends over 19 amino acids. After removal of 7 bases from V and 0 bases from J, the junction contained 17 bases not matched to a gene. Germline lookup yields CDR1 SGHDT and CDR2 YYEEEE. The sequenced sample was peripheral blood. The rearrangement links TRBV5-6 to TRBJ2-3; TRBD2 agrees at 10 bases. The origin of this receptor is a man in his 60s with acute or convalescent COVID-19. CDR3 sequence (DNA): TGTGCCAGCTCCCCCCTCGCGGCTAGCGGGAGCTCCAGCACAGATACGCAGTATTTT. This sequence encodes CASSPLAASGSSSTDTQYF.